Below are 26 T cell receptor beta chains sequenced from a single sample in a study of cytomegalovirus exposure and HLA in healthy donors (dated by TCRdb to about 2017). Receptor amplification or capture employed the immunoSEQ multiplex PCR assay. A mixture of 60 forward primers for TCR Vbeta segments and 13 reverse primers for TCR Jbeta segments was used in the multiplex PCR. In its TCRdb copy, this immuneACCESS table keeps in-frame sequences only and misses some clones. Where compared with another copy, unresolved V genes explain less than half of these, and the others have no known cause. Present in this sample are 140,000 or so clones, under 90% of which were seen just once. Around 2.5% of the sample goes to the ten largest clones. Sequencing used PBMCs. These receptors were taken from a boy aged 2 to 10 in good health and CMV-seronegative.

The chain has TRBV18 and TRBJ1-5; 7 bases match TRBD1. Germline V CDR1 and CDR2: KGHSH, LQKENI. The ends lost 0 bases at V and 3 bases at J; junction bases unmatched: 11. The CDR3 consists of 18 residues. CDR3 bases: TGTGCCAGCTCACCACCGGGGGACAGCTCCCCTCTCAATCAGCCCCAGCATTTT. Residues: CASSPPGDSSPLNQPQHF.

The chain has TRBV4-1 and TRBJ2-7; D is unresolved. The V end lost 0 bases, the J end lost 6 bases, and 9 bases lay between the germline ends. Germline V lookup: CDR1 MGHRA, CDR2 YSYEKL. The CDR3 loop spans 13 amino acids. CDR3 region: CASSQDGRSEQYF. CDR3 sequence (DNA): TGCGCCAGCAGCCAAGATGGGCGCTCCGAGCAGTACTTC.

J is TRBJ2-2 and V is TRBV19, with 7 bases matching TRBD2. V gave up 0 bases and J gave up 1 base; unmatched junction bases: 5. Germline values: CDR1 LNHDA, CDR2 SQIVND (reference sequence). The CDR3 extends over 17 amino acids. CDR3 coding DNA: TGTGCCAGTAGTATAGATCCGGGGAGGGGGAACACCGGGGAGCTGTTTTTT. It is translated as CASSIDPGRGNTGELFF.

V usage is TRBV12-2 and J usage is TRBJ1-2. TRBV12-2 is recorded as a pseudogene. CDR3 size: 17 residues. The chain's CDR3 is CASRLGTIVGSNYGYTF. CDR3 DNA sequence: TGTGCAAGTCGCTTAGGAACAATTGTCGGTAGCAACTATGGCTACACCTTC.

The V gene is TRBV6-5, the J gene TRBJ1-5; the D gene is possibly TRBD1 (6 bases). Germline V gene data show CDR1 as MNHEY and CDR2 as SVGAGI. The CDR3 covers 14 residues. V was cut by 5 bases and J by 7 bases, with 15 bases left in between. CDR3 nucleotides: TGTGCCAGCAGTCGAACGTACAGGGAGCAGCCCCAGCATTTT. It yields the protein CASSRTYREQPQHF.

This chain uses TRBV5-4 with TRBJ2-1; 12 bases are shared with TRBD2. This CDR3 has 17 residues. Germline V gene lookup returns CDR1 SGHNT and CDR2 YYREEE (reference sequence). The V gene end was trimmed by 4 bases and the J gene end by 0 bases; junction bases not matched to a gene: 5. CDR3 DNA: TGTGCCAGCAGCCCCGGGACTAGCGGGCCCTCCTACAATGAGCAGTTCTTC. Amino acids: CASSPGTSGPSYNEQFF.

This chain joins TRBV7-9 and TRBJ1-1, with D possibly TRBD1 on 6 matching bases. Trimming stripped 1 base from V and 5 bases from J, with 14 bases between. The germline V gene has CDR1 SEHNR and CDR2 FQNEAQ (reference sequence). The CDR3 sequence is 15 residues long. CDR3 sequence: CASSLDTGRVTEAFF. CDR3 DNA: TGTGCCAGCAGCTTAGATACAGGGAGGGTGACTGAAGCTTTCTTT.

CDR3 protein: CASSVAVWQGEIYGYTF. Here the CDR3 DNA reads TGTGCCAGCAGCGTAGCTGTTTGGCAGGGGGAAATATATGGCTACACCTTC. The gene calls are TRBV9 and TRBJ1-2; 7 bases are a match to TRBD1. The CDR3 totals 17 residues. Trimming removed 0 bases from V and 5 bases from J; junction bases left unmatched: 13. Germline V gene data show CDR1 as SGDLS and CDR2 as YYNGEE.

This clone is a singleton in its sample. The chain recombines TRBV6-4 with TRBJ2-1; 10 nucleotides line up with TRBD2. Germline V gene sequence: CDR1 MRHNA, CDR2 SNTAGT. The CDR3 is 15 residues long. V was pared by 3 bases and J by 4 bases, with 3 bases of the junction left unmatched. CDR3 sequence reads: CASSENSGGYNEQFF. CDR3 coding DNA: TGTGCCAGCAGTGAGAATAGCGGGGGGTACAATGAGCAGTTCTTC.

This chain links TRBV5-4 with TRBJ2-7, with 9 nucleotides matching TRBD1. Trimming cost V 2 bases and J 1 base; bases outside gene matches: 1. The CDR3 is 14 residues long. CDR1 is SGHNT, CDR2 YYREEE, per germline (reference sequence). CDR3 coding DNA: TGTGCCAGCAGCTTACAGGGGGCATCCTACGAGCAGTACTTC. It is translated as CASSLQGASYEQYF. The full variable domain, its missing parts supplied by reference TRBV5-4 and TRBJ2-7, is ETGVTQSPTHLIKTRGQQVTLRCSSQSGHNTVSWYQQALGQGPQFIFQYYREEENGRGNFPPRFSGLQFPNYSSELNVNALELDDSALYLCASSLQGASYEQYFGPGTRLTVT.

V and J are TRBV2 and TRBJ2-5; possibly TRBD1 for D (6 bases). The end of the DNA aligns better with TRBJ2-7, so the J call may be wrong. The CDR3 sequence is 13 residues long. The germline CDR1 and CDR2 sequences are SNHLY and FYNNEI. The CDR3, as DNA: TGTGCCAGCAGTGCTCAGGGGTACTACGAGCAGTACTTC. The encoded protein is CASSAQGYYEQYF.

The sample holds one count of this clone. The chain recombines TRBV27 with TRBJ2-7, with D perhaps matching TRBD2 (5 bases). CDR1 MNHEY and CDR2 SMNVEV come from the germline V gene (reference sequence). Deletions cut 8 bases from V and 3 bases from J, with 20 bases between. The length of the CDR3 is 15 residues. CDR3 bases: TGTGCCAGCGGACCGGGCCCCGGAGAGGGCTACGAGCAGTACTTC. Translating gives CASGPGPGEGYEQYF.

Only a few counts were recorded for this clone. This rearrangement joins TRBV19 to TRBJ2-3; no clear D gene. The germline V gene has CDR1 LNHDA and CDR2 SQIVND (reference sequence). V was clipped by 3 bases and J by 4 bases, with 8 bases between them. The CDR3 is 13 amino acids. CDR3: CASSMRNPDTQYF. The DNA for the CDR3 is TGTGCCAGTAGTATGAGGAACCCAGATACGCAGTATTTT.

This chain uses TRBV5-4 with TRBJ1-4, with D possibly matching TRBD1 (5 bases). Per germline, CDR1 SGHNT and CDR2 YYREEE (reference sequence). CDR3 size: 14 residues. The ends were cut back, 3 bases at V and 6 bases at J, with 12 bases in the middle. Here the CDR3 reads CASSSGTADEKLFF. For the CDR3, the DNA is TGTGCCAGCAGCTCCGGGACTGCCGATGAAAAACTGTTTTTT.

The J gene is TRBJ1-1, the V gene TRBV10-2; no clear D. This CDR3 contains 16 residues. The V gene lost 0 bases and the J gene lost 2 bases, with 13 bases spanning the gap. The germline gives CDR1 WSHSY, CDR2 SAAADI. The CDR3: CASSESGRRVNTEAFF. The CDR3 DNA is TGCGCCAGCAGTGAGTCGGGGAGGAGGGTAAACACTGAAGCTTTCTTT.

V usage is TRBV5-4 and J usage is TRBJ1-1; no reliable D call. Trimming pared 2 bases from V and 4 bases from J, leaving 6 bases between. The CDR3 contains 12 residues. CDR1 SGHNT and CDR2 YYREEE come from the germline V gene (reference sequence). In DNA form, the CDR3 reads TGTGCCAGCAGCTTCGGGAGCACTGAAGCTTTCTTT. As protein: CASSFGSTEAFF.

The chain carries TRBV5-1 and TRBJ2-1; 9 bases match TRBD2. CDR1 is SGHRS and CDR2 is YFSETQ in the germline V gene. V was clipped by 0 bases and J by 0 bases; unmatched bases: 19. This CDR3 is 22 amino acids long. The CDR3 sequence is CASSLGSSLRLADESSYNEQFF. CDR3 coding DNA: TGCGCCAGCAGCTTGGGGAGTTCGCTGCGACTAGCGGACGAAAGCTCCTACAATGAGCAGTTCTTC.

The chain is built from TRBV29-1 and TRBJ2-3; 11 bases are a match to TRBD2. The CDR3 loop spans 12 amino acids. The germline V gene has CDR1 SQVTM and CDR2 ANQGSEA. After removal of 4 bases from V and 14 bases from J, the junction contained 8 bases not matched to a gene. CDR3 bases: TGCAGCGTTGTACTAGCGGGAGAGGTTGGGTATTTT. It codes for CSVVLAGEVGYF.

The CDR3 DNA follows: TGTGCCAGCAGTTCCCACCGGGGACAGCCCACAGATACGCAGTATTTT. Translating gives CASSSHRGQPTDTQYF. The V call is TRBV9, the J call TRBJ2-3, with 7 bases lining up with TRBD1. Trimming cost V 5 bases and J 2 bases; bases outside gene matches: 11. Germline values: CDR1 SGDLS, CDR2 YYNGEE. The CDR3 spans 16 residues. The variable domain in full, with the rest retrieved from reference TRBV9 and TRBJ2-3, is DSGVTQTPKHLITATGQRVTLRCSPRSGDLSVYWYQQSLDQGLQFLIQYYNGEERAKGNILERFSAQQFPDLHSELNLSSLELGDSALYFCASSSHRGQPTDTQYFGPGTRLTVL.

The J gene is TRBJ1-1, the V gene TRBV28; TRBD1 matches at 9 bases. Per germline, CDR1 MDHEN and CDR2 SYDVKM. The CDR3 covers 13 residues. V shed 2 bases, J shed 12 bases, and the junction held 7 bases outside the gene matches. CDR3 sequence reads: CASSLGTGPLTFF. In DNA, the CDR3 is TGTGCCAGCAGTTTAGGGACAGGGCCGTTAACTTTCTTT.

The chain recombines TRBV10-3 with TRBJ2-1, with D possibly TRBD1 on 5 matching bases. Germline CDR1 is ENHRY and CDR2 is SYGVKD. Trimming cost V 3 bases and J 9 bases, with 9 bases left between them. The CDR3 totals 12 residues. CDR3 DNA: TGTGCCATCAGTGATAGGGGAACTGAGCAGTTCTTC. It encodes CAISDRGTEQFF.

The J gene is TRBJ2-7, the V gene TRBV5-1; 8 bases align to TRBD2. With 4 bases clipped from V and 0 bases from J, the junction kept 3 bases outside the gene matches. The length of the CDR3 is 14 residues. Germline V lookup: CDR1 SGHRS, CDR2 YFSETQ. The CDR3 here is CASSPGTSSYEQYF. The DNA of the CDR3 is TGCGCCAGCAGCCCGGGGACTAGCTCCTACGAGCAGTACTTC.

This chain links TRBV2 with TRBJ2-7; 7 nucleotides match TRBD1. This CDR3 region has 14 residues. Trimming cost V 6 bases and J 2 bases; bases outside gene matches: 7. Germline V CDR1 and CDR2: SNHLY, FYNNEI. In nucleotides, the CDR3 is TGTGCCAGCAGATATTGGACAGGACCCTACGAGCAGTACTTC. Translated: CASRYWTGPYEQYF.

This clone was found once. The chain recombines TRBV7-6 with TRBJ2-1; 11 bases are a match to TRBD2. Germline trimming cut 5 bases from V and 0 bases from J; bases unmatched to any gene: 9. Germline-derived CDR1 and CDR2 are SGHVS and FNYEAQ. There are 18 residues in the CDR3. The CDR3 sequence is CASSRRSSGRDSYNEQFF. CDR3 nucleotide sequence: TGTGCCAGCAGCCGCCGGAGTAGCGGGAGGGACTCCTACAATGAGCAGTTCTTC.

The CDR3 loop reads CASSLQDTQYF. The DNA for the CDR3 is TGTGCCAGCAGCTTACAAGATACGCAGTATTTT. V gene TRBV7-2 combines with J gene TRBJ2-3; D ambiguous. The germline CDR1 and CDR2 sequences are SGHTA and FQGNSA. Trimming stripped 2 bases from V and 5 bases from J, with 2 bases between. CDR3 size: 11 residues. Full variable domain (rest looked up from reference TRBV7-2 and TRBJ2-3): GAGVSQSPSNKVTEKGKDVELRCDPISGHTALYWYRQSLGQGLEFLIYFQGNSAPDKSGLPSDRFSAERTGGSVSTLTIQRTQQEDSAVYLCASSLQDTQYFGPGTRLTVL.

The gene calls are TRBV12-5 and TRBJ2-1; 11 bases line up with TRBD2. Trimming cost V 9 bases and J 9 bases; bases outside gene matches: 7. CDR3 length: 13 amino acids. Germline V gene sequence: CDR1 LGHNT, CDR2 FRNRAP. The CDR3 loop is CASGLAGLGEQFF. CDR3 in DNA: TGTGCTAGCGGACTAGCGGGCCTGGGTGAGCAGTTCTTC.